The 23 T cell receptor beta chains in this list originate from one sample, sequenced in a study of cytomegalovirus exposure and HLA in healthy donors. A multiplex PCR was run with 60 Vbeta primers and 13 Jbeta primers. TCRdb's table, derived via immunoSEQ multiplex PCR, lists solely in-frame clones and lacks some. The sample shows 200,000 to 250,000 clones, approximately 83% of them seen only once. Specimen: PBMCs. The receptors come from a girl aged 5-17 years in good health and CMV-seronegative.

V gene TRBV4-2 combines with J gene TRBJ2-1, with TRBD2 matching over 8 bases. After removal of 4 bases from V and 7 bases from J, the junction contained 12 bases not matched to a gene. This CDR3 spans 16 amino acids. Per germline, CDR1 LGHNA and CDR2 YNFKEQ. The CDR3 sequence: CASSLTLSGNRNEQFF. The CDR3 DNA sequence: TGTGCCAGCAGCCTCACCCTTAGCGGGAACCGGAATGAGCAGTTCTTC.

The CDR3 sequence: CASSYERAGVAYNEQFF. CDR3 DNA: TGTGCCAGCAGCTATGAAAGGGCGGGAGTAGCCTACAATGAGCAGTTCTTC. The V and J genes are TRBV7-9 and TRBJ2-1, with 7 bases fitting TRBD2. This CDR3 is built from 17 residues. Germline V lookup: CDR1 SEHNR, CDR2 FQNEAQ (reference sequence). The junction had 11 bases not matched to a gene; V was cut back by 4 bases and J by 2 bases.

On this clone itself: The sample holds other DNA sequences that translate to the same CDR3. The J gene is TRBJ1-5, the V gene TRBV5-1; 9 bases map to TRBD1. The CDR3 extends over 15 amino acids. CDR1 is SGHRS, CDR2 YFSETQ, per germline. V was pared by 0 bases and J by 4 bases, with 2 bases of the junction left unmatched. In DNA form, the CDR3 reads TGCGCCAGCAGCTTGGGAGGGACAGGGAATCAGCCCCAGCATTTT. This gives the protein CASSLGGTGNQPQHF.

This chain joins TRBV5-1 and TRBJ2-7; no firm D call. Germline loops: CDR1 SGHRS, CDR2 YFSETQ. V lost 0 bases and J 3 bases, leaving 16 bases between the germline ends. CDR3 size: 16 residues. The CDR3 DNA reads as TGCGCCAGCAGCTTGGGGGCCGGAAGAGCAAACTACGAGCAGTACTTC. Translating it yields CASSLGAGRANYEQYF.

CDR3 sequence (DNA): TGTGCCAGCAGCTCTCAGGCCGCGCTGGTGGGTTCACCCCTCCACTTT. It translates to CASSSQAALVGSPLHF. The chain uses TRBV7-2 and TRBJ1-6; D remains unclear. Looked up from germline, CDR1 is SGHTA and CDR2 is FQGNSA. V shed 4 bases and J shed 9 bases, with 19 bases lying between them. The length of the CDR3 is 16 residues.

This clone was recorded once. The gene calls are TRBV6-4 and TRBJ2-1, with 9 nucleotides matching TRBD2. This CDR3 contains 15 residues. Germline-derived CDR1 and CDR2 are MRHNA and SNTAGT. Trimming at V came to 2 bases and at J to 5 bases, leaving 4 bases not matched to a gene. CDR3 bases: TGTGCCAGCAGTGACGGTGCGGGGGGGAACAATGAGCAGTTCTTC. Protein sequence: CASSDGAGGNNEQFF.

V usage is TRBV29-1 and J usage is TRBJ2-3; TRBD2 matches 12 bases. Germline loops: CDR1 SQVTM, CDR2 ANQGSEA. Losses at the gene ends were 7 bases for V and 5 bases for J; bases not matched to a gene: 10. The CDR3 is 15 amino acids. The DNA of the CDR3 is TGCAGCGCTATAACTAGCGGGGGGTCGCAAGATACGCAGTATTTT. This codes for CSAITSGGSQDTQYF.

The rearrangement uses TRBV4-2 and TRBJ2-2; the match to TRBD1 covers 7 bases. V shed 2 bases and J 3 bases; nucleotides not matched to a gene: 6. Germline CDR1 reads LGHNA; CDR2 reads YNFKEQ. The CDR3 is 16 amino acids. The CDR3 bases are TGTGCCAGCAGCCAAAGGCAGGGGGAAGACACCGGGGAGCTGTTTTTT. This encodes CASSQRQGEDTGELFF.

V gene TRBV28 combines with J gene TRBJ2-2; D is unclear. This CDR3 spans 14 amino acids. V gave up 7 bases and J gave up 4 bases, with 13 bases separating them. Looked up from germline, CDR1 is MDHEN and CDR2 is SYDVKM. DNA of the CDR3: TGTGCCAGCAAGATACAGTTGGGCACCGGGGAGCTGTTTTTT. Residues: CASKIQLGTGELFF. Full variable domain (remainder filled in from reference TRBV28 and TRBJ2-2): DVKVTQSSRYLVKRTGEKVFLECVQDMDHENMFWYRQDPGLGLRLIYFSYDVKMKEKGDIPEGYSVSREKKERFSLILESASTNQTSMYLCASKIQLGTGELFFGEGSRLTVL.

The table lists this clone with a count of one. This chain uses TRBV6-6 with TRBJ1-1, with a tentative D call TRBD1 (6 bases). The germline V gene has CDR1 MNHNY and CDR2 SVGAGI (reference sequence). This CDR3 contains 15 residues. Trimming removed 7 bases at V and 0 bases at J, with 15 bases between. CDR3 coding DNA: TGTGCCAGCATGAGGGGGAACTCCATGAACACTGAAGCTTTCTTT. It is translated as CASMRGNSMNTEAFF.

V is TRBV29-1 and J is TRBJ2-1, with D possibly matching TRBD2 (5 bases). V was clipped by 7 bases and J by 1 base, with 8 bases between them. Germline V lookup: CDR1 SQVTM, CDR2 ANQGSEA. The CDR3 runs 12 residues. Here the CDR3 reads CSGSGSYNEQFF. In DNA form, the CDR3 reads TGCAGCGGGAGCGGTTCCTACAATGAGCAGTTCTTC.

The CDR3 loop is CAIWGTLYNEQFF. The CDR3 DNA is TGTGCCATCTGGGGGACATTGTACAATGAGCAGTTCTTC. The chain employs TRBV6-1 and TRBJ2-1, with D maybe TRBD1 (6 bases). The length of the CDR3 is 13 residues. The ends were cut back, 10 bases at V and 4 bases at J, with 14 bases in the middle. Germline CDR1 and CDR2: MNHNS and SASEGT.

The chain is built from TRBV6-5 and TRBJ2-5; 7 nucleotides match TRBD1. The tail of the sequence fits TRBJ2-7 better, so the J call may be wrong. The CDR3 sequence is 13 residues long. Per germline, CDR1 MNHEY and CDR2 SVGAGI. CDR3 in amino acids: CASSYGTVYEQYF. The CDR3 nucleotides read TGTGCCAGCAGTTACGGGACAGTCTACGAGCAGTACTTC.

V is TRBV19 and J is TRBJ2-2, with D maybe TRBD1 (6 bases). Per the germline V gene, CDR1 is LNHDA and CDR2 is SQIVND (reference sequence). The germline V and J ends were trimmed by 1 base and 2 bases, with 20 bases remaining between them. The CDR3 sequence is 19 residues long. The CDR3 region has the DNA TGTGCCAGTAGTATAGGATGGGGGACCGGGACATTTAACACCGGGGAGCTGTTTTTT. Translating gives CASSIGWGTGTFNTGELFF.

J is TRBJ2-7 and V is TRBV6-1; D possibly corresponds to TRBD1 (5 bases). This CDR3 contains 15 residues. Germline V gene lookup returns CDR1 MNHNS and CDR2 SASEGT. Trimming removed 0 bases at V and 2 bases at J, with 11 bases between. CDR3: CASSEAGRGPYEQYF. As DNA, the CDR3 is TGTGCCAGCAGTGAAGCGGGGCGAGGACCCTACGAGCAGTACTTC.

The rearrangement joins TRBV5-1 to TRBJ2-2; 11 bases align to TRBD1. This CDR3 has 17 residues. Germline loops: CDR1 SGHRS, CDR2 YFSETQ. V lost 1 base, J lost 7 bases, and 9 bases stayed unmatched. The DNA of the CDR3 is TGCGCCAGCAGCTTGTTTCGGACAGGGGGCCTTGGCGGGGAGCTGTTTTTT. It codes for CASSLFRTGGLGGELFF. The variable domain in full, completed from reference TRBV5-1 and TRBJ2-2, reads KAGVTQTPRYLIKTRGQQVTLSCSPISGHRSVSWYQQTPGQGLQFLFEYFSETQRNKGNFPGRFSGRQFSNSRSEMNVSTLELGDSALYLCASSLFRTGGLGGELFFGEGSRLTVL.

The chain employs TRBV28 and TRBJ2-7; tentative D call: TRBD1 (6 bases). The germline gives CDR1 MDHEN, CDR2 SYDVKM. CDR3 length: 13 residues. V was trimmed by 5 bases and J by 2 bases, leaving 10 bases between them. CDR3 loop: CASSRTGPYEQYF. The CDR3 DNA sequence: TGTGCCAGCAGTCGAACAGGGCCCTACGAGCAGTACTTC.

J is TRBJ2-7 and V is TRBV27; the D is unclear. CDR1 MNHEY and CDR2 SMNVEV come from the germline V gene (reference sequence). Trimming pared 0 bases from V and 1 base from J, leaving 10 bases between. The length of the CDR3 is 15 residues. Here the CDR3 DNA reads TGTGCCAGCAGTTTATCCACAGTGCGTTCCTACGAGCAGTACTTC. The encoded protein is CASSLSTVRSYEQYF.

The rearrangement joins TRBV6-9 to TRBJ2-7, with D tentatively TRBD1 (6 bases). The CDR3 sequence is 13 residues long. Germline V CDR1 and CDR2: MNHGY, SVAAGI. Trimming removed 8 bases at V and 6 bases at J, with 17 bases between. CDR3 coding DNA: TGTGCCAGCGGTCGGGACAACCTGGGCGAGCAGTACTTC. It specifies CASGRDNLGEQYF.

The chain carries TRBV27 and TRBJ2-2; 9 nucleotides match TRBD2. The trim removed 2 bases at V and 5 bases at J, leaving 0 bases unmatched. This CDR3 spans 14 amino acids. CDR1 is MNHEY and CDR2 is SMNVEV in the germline V gene (reference sequence). Here the CDR3 DNA reads TGTGCCAGCAGTTTAGCGGGGGGGACCGGGGAGCTGTTTTTT. This gives the protein CASSLAGGTGELFF.

The chain links TRBV7-8 to TRBJ2-5; 7 bases line up with TRBD1. The CDR3 extends over 15 amino acids. Per the germline V gene, CDR1 is SGHVS and CDR2 is FQNEAQ. V lost 6 bases to trimming and J lost 4 bases; unmatched junction nucleotides: 11. The CDR3 reads CASSPERGGRETQYF. CDR3 sequence (DNA): TGTGCCAGCAGTCCCGAGCGAGGGGGCCGAGAGACCCAGTACTTC.

The chain carries TRBV11-1 and TRBJ2-7; possible D gene TRBD2, 6 bases. The germline gives CDR1 SGHAT, CDR2 FQDESV (reference sequence). The CDR3 totals 15 residues. The germline V and J ends were trimmed by 3 bases and 0 bases, with 12 bases remaining between them. DNA of the CDR3: TGTGCCAGCAGCTTCCTAGCGCGTAGCTCCTACGAGCAGTACTTC. It encodes CASSFLARSSYEQYF.

The chain has TRBV30 and TRBJ1-2; D is unclear. This CDR3 is 10 amino acids long. The V end was cut by 2 bases, the J end by 8 bases, with 6 bases between. Germline V gene lookup returns CDR1 GTSNPN and CDR2 SVGIG (reference sequence). CDR3 sequence reads: CAWSMGGYTF. CDR3 nucleotides: TGTGCCTGGAGTATGGGCGGCTACACCTTC.